This TCR beta chain was captured in a study of T cell responses to AZD1222 COVID-19 vaccine. Details on this clone: Its antigen is currently unknown.

The method was immunoSEQ multiplex PCR; TCRdb's version includes in-frame clones alone and lacks a portion of them. The repertoire includes under 150,000 clones, approximately 90% of them detected once, and about 3.7% sits in the top ten. Notes on the study in general: Compared with day 0, the breadth and depth of the Spike-specific TCR repertoire rose significantly after two doses of AZD1222. Across spike, vaccine-associated CD4 TCRs were found, dominant at 160-218 and 743-854. The sample set comprised mostly white British donors with more females, and clonal diversity was possibly underestimated.

There are 14 residues in the CDR3. V lost 5 bases and J 8 bases, leaving 18 bases between the germline ends. Germline V gene lookup returns CDR1 MNHEY and CDR2 SMNVEV (reference sequence). The material sequenced was peripheral blood, taken on day 0 of AZD1222 vaccination. This sequence was found in an adult in good health. The chain links TRBV27 to TRBJ1-2; tentative D call: TRBD1 (6 bases). CDR3: CASSPNSDRGGYTF. The CDR3 DNA reads TGTGCCAGCAGTCCAAACTCGGACAGAGGGGGCTACACCTTC.